This T cell receptor (beta chain) comes out of a study of T-cell memory formation after mild COVID-19. Study as a whole: TCR clusters were mostly donor specific.

With 4 bases clipped from V and 0 bases from J, the junction kept 2 bases outside the gene matches. CDR3 length: 17 residues. Germline values: CDR1 SEHNR, CDR2 FQNEAQ (reference sequence). Broader study findings: Whether day 37 second-wave clones are SARS-CoV-2-specific was not confirmed.

Constant-segment primers served in 5'RACE that generated TCR alpha and TCR beta cDNA libraries bearing sample barcodes and UMIs. MiXCR, run by TCRdb on the 5' RACE reads, gives a single entry per CDR3 protein. The data show hundreds of thousands of distinct CDR3 sequences, with around 15% seen just once and about 8.6% held by the top ten. This clonotype came up a few times. Its specificity is unknown. Sequenced input: PBMCs or a T cell subset sorted from them (not recorded which). The receptor was derived from an adult woman who had mild COVID-19 (a few samples of this study predate the infection). Cell type and time point are not known. The V gene is TRBV7-9, the J gene TRBJ2-6; 11 positions agree with TRBD1. As DNA, the CDR3 is TGTGCCAGCAGCTCCGGGACAGGGGGCTCTGGGGCCAACGTCCTGACTTTC. Encoded protein: CASSSGTGGSGANVLTF.